The rows below give T cell receptor beta chains drawn from one sample of a study of T-cell reconstitution after alpha-beta-depleted transplantation in children. Each CDR3 protein is one row after TCRdb ran MiXCR on the PCR reads. The table includes about 400,000 distinct CDR3 sequences, 15% to 20% detected once. The sequencing used PBMCs, mostly from graft donor cells, collected 360 days after TCRalphabeta/CD19-depleted stem cell transplant. All receptors derive from a boy younger than two who had a stem cell transplant for Wiskott-Aldrich syndrome, so the T cells may come from the graft donor. The CDR3 runs from the conserved cysteine through the conserved F or W. The D gene is left open where the match is weak. Size values are once, few and many counts, or a class for expanded clones, and some rows have none.

V gene: TRBV12-3/TRBV12-4
J gene: TRBJ1-4
D gene: -
clone size: few
CDR3 DNA: TGTGCCAGCAGTTTGCCAGGGAAGAATGAAAAACTGTTTTTT
CDR3 protein: CASSLPGKNEKLFF

V gene: TRBV29-1
J gene: TRBJ2-3
D gene: TRBD2
clone size: -
CDR3 DNA: TGCAGCGTCCAAAGGTCCCCGCGACTAGCGGGAGTTTTGACAGATACGCAGTATTTT
CDR3 protein: CSVQRSPRLAGVLTDTQYF

V gene: TRBV25-1
J gene: TRBJ1-1
D gene: -
clone size: -
CDR3 DNA: TGTGCCAGCAGTGAATATATCGGGACTGAAGCTTTCTTT
CDR3 protein: CASSEYIGTEAFF

V gene: TRBV6-5
J gene: TRBJ1-5
D gene: -
clone size: -
CDR3 DNA: TGTGCCAGCAGTTACTTTAGCGGGGGCGGCAATCAGCCCCAGCATTTT
CDR3 protein: CASSYFSGGGNQPQHF

V gene: TRBV3-1
J gene: TRBJ2-2
D gene: -
clone size: -
CDR3 DNA: TGTGCCAGCAGCCCCAGGGGTTTCGGGGAGCTGTTTTTT
CDR3 protein: CASSPRGFGELFF

V gene: TRBV20-1
J gene: TRBJ2-7
D gene: TRBD1
clone size: -
CDR3 DNA: TGCAGTGCTAGAGATCGGGACAGGGAGAACGAGCAGTACTTC
CDR3 protein: CSARDRDRENEQYF

V gene: TRBV24-1
J gene: TRBJ2-3
D gene: TRBD2
clone size: few
CDR3 DNA: TGTGCCACCAGTGATGAGACTAGCGGGAGCACAGATACGCAGTATTTT
CDR3 protein: CATSDETSGSTDTQYF

V gene: TRBV30
J gene: TRBJ1-1
D gene: -
clone size: few
CDR3 DNA: TGTGCCTGGAGTGTACGGGGACGGTCTGTAGGTGAAGCTTTCTTT
CDR3 protein: CAWSVRGRSVGEAFF

V gene: TRBV10-3
J gene: TRBJ1-5
D gene: -
clone size: few
CDR3 DNA: TGTGCCACCAAATTCGACGGGCAGGGCGGTCAGCCCCAGCATTTT
CDR3 protein: CATKFDGQGGQPQHF

V gene: TRBV2
J gene: TRBJ2-1
D gene: -
clone size: -
CDR3 DNA: TGTGCCAGCAGGCTAGGAGGGACCATTTTCCTTAGCTCCTACAATGAGCAGTTCTTC
CDR3 protein: CASRLGGTIFLSSYNEQFF

V gene: TRBV20-1
J gene: TRBJ2-1
D gene: TRBD1
clone size: few
CDR3 DNA: TGCAGTGCTAGTGGGGGACAGGACTACAATGAGCAGTTCTTC
CDR3 protein: CSASGGQDYNEQFF

V gene: TRBV9
J gene: TRBJ2-3
D gene: TRBD2
clone size: few
CDR3 DNA: TGTGCCAGCAGCGCGAATAGCGGGAGGGCCGTAGATACGCAGTATTTT
CDR3 protein: CASSANSGRAVDTQYF

V gene: TRBV5-1
J gene: TRBJ1-4
D gene: -
clone size: few
CDR3 DNA: TGCGCCAGCAGCTTGGGGACCCGACAGGTGGGGCGCGAAAAACTGTTTTTT
CDR3 protein: CASSLGTRQVGREKLFF

V gene: TRBV5-1
J gene: TRBJ2-5
D gene: -
clone size: -
CDR3 DNA: TGCGCCAGCAGCTTGGAGGCAGGGGGCCTAGCGGCGGGAGAGACCCAGTACTTC
CDR3 protein: CASSLEAGGLAAGETQYF

V gene: TRBV25-1
J gene: TRBJ2-5
D gene: TRBD2
clone size: -
CDR3 DNA: TGTGCCAGCAGTGCAAGGACTAGTCGGCAAGAGACCCAGTACTTC
CDR3 protein: CASSARTSRQETQYF

V gene: TRBV20-1
J gene: TRBJ2-7
D gene: TRBD1
clone size: -
CDR3 DNA: TGCAGGGCTAGAGATCCGGACAGGGCGGGCGAGCAGTACTTC
CDR3 protein: CRARDPDRAGEQYF

V gene: TRBV9
J gene: TRBJ2-2
D gene: -
clone size: -
CDR3 DNA: TGTGCCAGCAGCCCCCGCAGGCAGAACACCGGGGAGCTGTTTTTT
CDR3 protein: CASSPRRQNTGELFF

V gene: TRBV7-9
J gene: TRBJ2-2
D gene: -
clone size: -
CDR3 DNA: TGTGCCAGCAGCTTAGGTCGGGGCCCCTCCGCCGGGGAGCTGTTTTTT
CDR3 protein: CASSLGRGPSAGELFF

V gene: TRBV3-1
J gene: TRBJ2-3
D gene: -
clone size: -
CDR3 DNA: TGTGCCAGCAGCCAGGGGACTTCCACAGATACGCAGTATTTT
CDR3 protein: CASSQGTSTDTQYF

V gene: TRBV14
J gene: TRBJ2-1
D gene: TRBD2
clone size: -
CDR3 DNA: TGTGCCAGCAGCCCTAAACTAGCGTGGTACAATGAGCAGTTCTTC
CDR3 protein: CASSPKLAWYNEQFF

V gene: TRBV24-1
J gene: TRBJ2-4
D gene: -
clone size: -
CDR3 DNA: TGTGCCACCAGCACGAGATGGGGAAACATTCAGTACTTC
CDR3 protein: CATSTRWGNIQYF

V gene: TRBV12-3/TRBV12-4
J gene: TRBJ1-2
D gene: -
clone size: many
CDR3 DNA: TGTGCCAGCAGTTTATGGACGGAGGGGACCGGCTACACCTTC
CDR3 protein: CASSLWTEGTGYTF

V gene: TRBV15
J gene: TRBJ2-1
D gene: TRBD2
clone size: many
CDR3 DNA: TGTGCCACCAGCAGAGATGGAGTAGCGGGAAATGAGCAGTTCTTC
CDR3 protein: CATSRDGVAGNEQFF

V gene: TRBV7-2
J gene: TRBJ1-2
D gene: TRBD1
clone size: -
CDR3 DNA: TGTGCCAGCAGTCGCCGGGACAGCTACTATGGCTACATCTTC
CDR3 protein: CASSRRDSYYGYIF

V gene: TRBV5-1
J gene: TRBJ2-7
D gene: TRBD2
clone size: few
CDR3 DNA: TGCGCCAGCAGCTTGGTAGCGGGGAACTACGAGCAGTACTTC
CDR3 protein: CASSLVAGNYEQYF

V gene: TRBV21-1
J gene: TRBJ2-1
D gene: -
clone size: -
CDR3 DNA: TGTGCCAGCAGCAAAGCCGTCCCAGGTCCTAGCGGGAGGTACAACACCTCCTACAATGAGCAGTTCTTC
CDR3 protein: CASSKAVPGPSGRYNTSYNEQFF

V gene: TRBV24-1
J gene: TRBJ2-5
D gene: TRBD1
clone size: -
CDR3 DNA: TGTGCCACCAGTACTCCGGGACAGGGGGTGGAGACCCAGTACTTC
CDR3 protein: CATSTPGQGVETQYF

V gene: TRBV12-3/TRBV12-4
J gene: TRBJ1-5
D gene: TRBD1
clone size: -
CDR3 DNA: TGTGCCAGCAGTTTAGTCGGGCAGGGGGCCCGTGGCAATCAGCCCCAGCATTTT
CDR3 protein: CASSLVGQGARGNQPQHF

V gene: TRBV5-1
J gene: TRBJ1-5
D gene: -
clone size: -
CDR3 DNA: TGCGCCAGCAGCTCGGGGTTCAATCAGCCCCAGCATTTT
CDR3 protein: CASSSGFNQPQHF

V gene: TRBV5-1
J gene: TRBJ2-2
D gene: -
clone size: few
CDR3 DNA: TGCGCCAGCAGCTTGGGGACGCTCGACACCGGGGAGCTGTTTTTT
CDR3 protein: CASSLGTLDTGELFF

V gene: TRBV20-1
J gene: TRBJ2-7
D gene: -
clone size: -
CDR3 DNA: TGCAGTGCTAGTAGTGGGGGCAACTACGAGCAGTACTTC
CDR3 protein: CSASSGGNYEQYF

V gene: TRBV27
J gene: TRBJ2-5
D gene: -
clone size: -
CDR3 DNA: TGTGCCAGCAGCCTTATAGGGGGGACCCAGTACTTC
CDR3 protein: CASSLIGGTQYF

V gene: TRBV20-1
J gene: TRBJ1-1
D gene: -
clone size: -
CDR3 DNA: TGCAGTGCCACGGGACTGAATAACACTGAAGCTTTCTTT
CDR3 protein: CSATGLNNTEAFF

V gene: TRBV5-6
J gene: TRBJ1-2
D gene: -
clone size: -
CDR3 DNA: TGTGCCAGCAGCACCAGGGGTAGAACGACACCGGCAAGGTTTTTC
CDR3 protein: CASSTRGRTTPARFF

V gene: TRBV10-2
J gene: TRBJ2-5
D gene: TRBD1
clone size: -
CDR3 DNA: TGCGCCAGCAGTGCCTCTCAGGGGGCTTGGCAAGAGACCCAGTACTTC
CDR3 protein: CASSASQGAWQETQYF

V gene: TRBV6-1
J gene: TRBJ2-2
D gene: TRBD2
clone size: few
CDR3 DNA: TGTGCCAGCAGTAGGCGCAGGGGGTCAGCGGGAGGGTTTCGCACCGGGGAGCTGTTTTTT
CDR3 protein: CASSRRRGSAGGFRTGELFF

V gene: TRBV4-3
J gene: TRBJ2-5
D gene: -
clone size: few
CDR3 DNA: TGCGCCAGCAGCCAAGATCGGAGCAGCCAAGAGACCCAGTACTTC
CDR3 protein: CASSQDRSSQETQYF

V gene: TRBV11-3
J gene: TRBJ2-1
D gene: -
clone size: -
CDR3 DNA: TGTGCCAGCAGCTTAGACCCTACTAGATTCAATGAGCAGTTCTTC
CDR3 protein: CASSLDPTRFNEQFF

V gene: TRBV14
J gene: TRBJ2-5
D gene: -
clone size: -
CDR3 DNA: TGTGCCAGCAGCCAACTAGCGCCAGTTAAAGAGACCCAGTACTTC
CDR3 protein: CASSQLAPVKETQYF

V gene: TRBV12-3/TRBV12-4
J gene: TRBJ2-1
D gene: -
clone size: few
CDR3 DNA: TGTGCCAGCAGTTTAGGGACTATCAACACGATGAATGAGCAGTTCTTC
CDR3 protein: CASSLGTINTMNEQFF

V gene: TRBV12-3/TRBV12-4
J gene: TRBJ2-1
D gene: -
clone size: few
CDR3 DNA: TGTGCCAGCAGTTTTTGGGGAGTGACCTACAATGAGCAGTTCTTC
CDR3 protein: CASSFWGVTYNEQFF

V gene: TRBV29-1
J gene: TRBJ2-5
D gene: -
clone size: many
CDR3 DNA: TGCAGCGTTGAGGGCAGCTCGTACCAAGAGACCCAGTACTTC
CDR3 protein: CSVEGSSYQETQYF

V gene: TRBV7-2
J gene: TRBJ1-3
D gene: TRBD1
clone size: -
CDR3 DNA: TGTGCCAGCAGCTCCCGGACAGGGTTGGACACCATATATTTT
CDR3 protein: CASSSRTGLDTIYF

V gene: TRBV7-8
J gene: TRBJ2-1
D gene: TRBD2
clone size: few
CDR3 DNA: TGTGCCAGCGGACCAGCGGGAGGGCCCCATGAGCAGTTCTTC
CDR3 protein: CASGPAGGPHEQFF

V gene: TRBV7-6
J gene: TRBJ2-5
D gene: -
clone size: -
CDR3 DNA: TGTGCCAGCAGCCTCTGGTTACAGGACAGAGACCAAGAGACCCAGTACTTC
CDR3 protein: CASSLWLQDRDQETQYF

V gene: TRBV12-3/TRBV12-4
J gene: TRBJ2-3
D gene: TRBD2
clone size: many
CDR3 DNA: TGTGCCAGCACCCGGACTAGCGGGATCCCAGATACGCAGTATTTT
CDR3 protein: CASTRTSGIPDTQYF

V gene: TRBV20-1
J gene: TRBJ2-1
D gene: -
clone size: -
CDR3 DNA: TGCAGTGCGTTTATCAGCTCCTACAATGAGCAGTTCTTC
CDR3 protein: CSAFISSYNEQFF

V gene: TRBV4-1
J gene: TRBJ1-5
D gene: -
clone size: -
CDR3 DNA: TGCGCCAGCAGCCTAGCAGGGATCCCCAATCAGCCCCAGCATTTT
CDR3 protein: CASSLAGIPNQPQHF